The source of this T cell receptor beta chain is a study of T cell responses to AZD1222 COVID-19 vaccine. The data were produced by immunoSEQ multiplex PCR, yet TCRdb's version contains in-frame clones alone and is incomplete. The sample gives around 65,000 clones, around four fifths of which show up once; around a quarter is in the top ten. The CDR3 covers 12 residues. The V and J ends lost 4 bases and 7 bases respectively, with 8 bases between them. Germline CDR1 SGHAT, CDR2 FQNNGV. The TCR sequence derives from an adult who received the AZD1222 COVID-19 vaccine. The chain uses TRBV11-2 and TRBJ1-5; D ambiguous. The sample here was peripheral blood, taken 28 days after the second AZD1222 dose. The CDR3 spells CASSSERQPQHF. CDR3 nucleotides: TGTGCCAGCAGCTCCGAAAGGCAGCCCCAGCATTTT.